This T cell receptor (beta chain) was obtained from a study of cytotoxic CD8 clonotypes in ibrutinib-treated CLL (dated by TCRdb to about 2021). Regarding the complete study: The cohort was composed of roughly ten relapsed/refractory and around 15 treatment-naive patients; IGHV unmutated status was identified in 17 patients. Partial responses were observed in about 25 patients and complete responses in 2; after a median follow-up of roughly 72 months, remission was maintained in some 14 patients and progression was observed in approximately 12. Response samples were obtained after a median of around eleven months of treatment, with a range of roughly 6 to 40 months. Samples averaged roughly 280,000 productive templates and tens of thousands of productive rearrangements. Of the 86 participants in the trial, approximately 25 had longitudinal samples available. Cryopreserved peripheral blood mononuclear cells were collected at three points: before therapy, at response, and at either sustained remission or disease progression. All remission and progressive disease samples were collected while patients were still receiving ibrutinib. Results the study describes overall, beyond this receptor: Public clonotypes were rare and either shrank or stayed stable during treatment, and the rise in clonality at ibrutinib response reflected expansion of private clonotypes. Clonality increased at ibrutinib response, stayed stable in sustained remission, and fell back toward baseline at progression. Baseline clonality was found to be higher than that of age-matched healthy donors and was strongly correlated with circulating CD8+ T-cell counts. Sampling times were not matched between patients in sustained remission and patients whose disease was progressing, and lymph node repertoires were not examined.

The goal of deep resolution MiSeq sequencing was a depth between 1 in 1 million and 1 in 200,000 T cells, and coverage averaged 10x per clonotype. The immunoSEQ hsTCRB Kit was used to generate the TCR beta libraries. The original methods were these. ImmunoSEQ Data Assistant and ImmunoSEQ Analyzer were used for data analysis, and V, D and J genes were assigned according to IMGT definitions. Clonality, which ranges from 0 to 1, was calculated by subtracting the normalized Shannon entropy of productive rearrangement frequencies from one. Only overrepresented clonotypes making up at least 0.05% of each patient's repertoire were included in the public clonotype analysis. About a dozen repertoires from age-matched healthy donors, obtained from immuneACCESS, served as clonality controls. TCRdb limited this immuneACCESS table to in-frame rearrangements with V and J called. A share of clones is missing; checked studies link under half to unresolved V genes, and the rest is unexplained. V, J and clone size are those of that table, while D and trimming were read from the DNA. The sample has fewer than 300,000 clones on record, approximately 76% of them singletons. The ten largest clones represent around 6% of the sample.

Sample time point, as interpreted from the label and publication: progressive disease on ibrutinib. For TCR beta library preparation, around 2.2 micrograms of genomic DNA was extracted from cryopreserved PBMCs. Longitudinal blood samples from CLL patients on ibrutinib monotherapy underwent high-throughput TCR beta sequencing. The patients took part in an open-label, single-center phase 2 trial of ibrutinib monotherapy. This clone was seen a single time. The antigen it binds to is not known. No qualities accompany the bases; no much larger clone lies one base away. This clonotype was obtained from a human donor with chronic lymphocytic leukemia. This sample comprised PBMCs, obtained at disease progression, from a patient treated with ibrutinib.

The CDR3 protein sequence reads: CASSLDGSREKLFF. The DNA sequence reads TGTGCCAGCAGCTTAGACGGGTCGCGGGAAAAACTGTTTTTT. The rearrangement joined TRBV7-6 to TRBJ1-4, with no D gene named confidently. Relative to germline, V is 1 base shorter and J is 8 bases shorter, with 11 bases between their ends. As encoded in the germline V gene, CDR1 is SGHVS while CDR2 is FNYEAQ. CDR3 length: 14 amino acids, cysteine to phenylalanine. CDR3 DNA only is kept here, 42 bases in frame from base 1. This CDR3, with the reference TRBV7-6 and TRBJ1-4 proteins standing in past its ends, gives the full variable domain GAGVSQSPRYKVTKRGQDVALRCDPISGHVSLYWYRQALGQGPEFLTYFNYEAQQDKSGLPNDRFSAERPEGSISTLTIQRTEQRDSAMYRCASSLDGSREKLFFGSGTQLSVL.